The 24 T cell receptor beta chains below were found in one sample sequenced in a study of PD-1 blockade in classical Hodgkin lymphoma. Repertoires were generated with immunoSEQ multiplex PCR, while TCRdb's copy carries only in-frame clones and drops some. The table lists some 53,000 clones, about 89% of them singletons. Described time point: cycle 4 day 1 (C4D1), after 6 weeks of nivolumab. All trial patients relapsed after autologous stem cell transplantation. Sequencing used peripheral blood mononuclear cells (PBMCs), obtained before the fourth cycle of nivolumab. Every receptor here comes from a human donor with classical Hodgkin lymphoma.

The chain combines TRBV11-2 with TRBJ2-7; D is unresolved. Looked up from germline, CDR1 is SGHAT and CDR2 is FQNNGV. CDR3 length: 12 residues. The germline V and J ends were trimmed by 5 bases and 4 bases, with 9 bases remaining between them. CDR3 DNA sequence: TGTGCCAGCAGCGTGCCGAGTTACGAGCAGTACTTC. It translates to CASSVPSYEQYF. The complete variable domain, with remaining parts taken from reference TRBV11-2 and TRBJ2-7, reads EAGVAQSPRYKIIEKRQSVAFWCNPISGHATLYWYQQILGQGPKLLIQFQNNGVVDDSQLPKDRFSAERLKGVDSTLKIQPAKLEDSAVYLCASSVPSYEQYFGPGTRLTVT.

CDR3 DNA: TGTGCCAGCAGCTCATATCGACTAGCTGATAGCTCCTACAATGAGCAGTTCTTC. Translation: CASSSYRLADSSYNEQFF. The chain carries TRBV11-2 and TRBJ2-1, with 7 positions matching TRBD2. The CDR3 spans 18 residues. The germline V gene has CDR1 SGHAT and CDR2 FQNNGV. The J segment lost 0 bases and the V segment lost 4 bases, leaving 12 bases of the junction unmatched.

The chain combines TRBV27 with TRBJ2-1; D is unresolved. Trimming left V 5 bases short and J 3 bases short, with 2 bases between. The CDR3 runs to 11 residues. Per the germline V gene, CDR1 is MNHEY and CDR2 is SMNVEV (reference sequence). CDR3 sequence: CASSDYNEQFF. CDR3 coding DNA: TGTGCCAGCAGTGACTACAATGAGCAGTTCTTC.

The chain recombines TRBV2 with TRBJ1-3; D is uncertain. Germline-derived CDR1 and CDR2 are SNHLY and FYNNEI. CDR3 length: 13 residues. The V and J ends lost 5 bases and 3 bases respectively, with 8 bases between them. CDR3: CASSMDRGNTIYF. The CDR3 DNA reads as TGTGCCAGCAGTATGGACCGTGGAAACACCATATATTTT.

The CDR3 nucleotides are TGTGCCAGCAGCAAACACACAAGACAGGGAAACACCATATATTTT. This gives the protein CASSKHTRQGNTIYF. The rearrangement joins TRBV7-4 to TRBJ1-3; tentatively, D is TRBD1 (5 bases). Germline V lookup: CDR1 SGHVT, CDR2 SQSDAQ. V shed 5 bases and J shed 4 bases, with 15 bases lying between them. The CDR3 spans 15 residues.

The rearrangement links TRBV6-6 to TRBJ1-2; 7 nucleotides line up with TRBD1. The CDR3 extends over 13 amino acids. Germline V gene lookup returns CDR1 MNHNY and CDR2 SVGAGI (reference sequence). After removal of 2 bases from V and 8 bases from J, the junction contained 5 bases not matched to a gene. For the CDR3, the DNA is TGTGCCAGCAGTTACATACAGGGGAAGGGCTACACCTTC. Translating it yields CASSYIQGKGYTF.

The chain uses TRBV27 and TRBJ2-7; 7 bases line up with TRBD2. The J segment lost 4 bases and the V segment lost 1 base, leaving 1 base of the junction unmatched. Germline loops: CDR1 MNHEY, CDR2 SMNVEV (reference sequence). The CDR3 is 13 residues long. Here the CDR3 DNA reads TGTGCCAGCAGTTTATTGGGGGGGTACGAGCAGTACTTC. Amino acid sequence: CASSLLGGYEQYF.

The chain joins TRBV7-7 to TRBJ2-1; weak D call: TRBD2 (6 bases). Germline V gene lookup returns CDR1 SSHAT and CDR2 FNYEAQ (reference sequence). V shed 5 bases and J shed 6 bases, with 23 bases lying between them. This CDR3 has 17 amino acids. This CDR3 reads CASSARPTRDLGNEQFF. The CDR3 nucleotides read TGTGCCAGCAGCGCCCGACCTACCCGGGACTTGGGCAATGAGCAGTTCTTC.

A remark on this clone: One junction end disagrees with the germline gene, perhaps due to a read error. The chain links TRBV2 to TRBJ1-1, with 9 bases matching TRBD1. The CDR3 loop spans 16 amino acids. Per the germline V gene, CDR1 is SNHLY and CDR2 is FYNNEI. CDR3 bases: TGTGCCAGCAGAGAAGGAGCGGGACAGGGGAACACTGAAGCTTTCTTT. This translates into CASREGAGQGNTEAFF.

The V and J genes are TRBV6-6 and TRBJ2-7; the match to TRBD2 covers 10 bases. This CDR3 contains 15 residues. The germline gives CDR1 MNHNY, CDR2 SVGAGI (reference sequence). After removal of 6 bases from V and 1 base from J, the junction contained 6 bases not matched to a gene. The CDR3 is CASSRGLAASYEQYF. The DNA of the CDR3 is TGTGCCAGCAGCCGAGGACTAGCGGCGTCCTACGAGCAGTACTTC.

The chain employs TRBV15 and TRBJ2-2, with D unclear. The CDR3 is 16 residues long. CDR1 LNHNV and CDR2 YYDKDF come from the germline V gene (reference sequence). Trimming took 0 bases from V and 3 from J, leaving 11 bases between them. CDR3 loop: CATSRDPTGHTGELFF. The DNA for the CDR3 is TGTGCCACCAGCAGAGATCCCACCGGGCACACCGGGGAGCTGTTTTTT.

J is TRBJ2-3 and V is TRBV5-1, with 10 bases aligning to TRBD2. The length of the CDR3 is 15 residues. V shed 2 bases and J 5 bases; nucleotides not matched to a gene: 5. CDR1 SGHRS and CDR2 YFSETQ come from the germline V gene. CDR3 bases: TGCGCCAGCAGCTTCCAGCGGGGGGGCATAGATACGCAGTATTTT. This translates into CASSFQRGGIDTQYF.

The rearrangement uses TRBV15 and TRBJ2-5, with 15 bases aligning to TRBD2. This CDR3 has 16 residues. The germline V gene has CDR1 LNHNV and CDR2 YYDKDF (reference sequence). Trimming removed 4 bases from V and 5 bases from J; junction bases left unmatched: 5. CDR3 nucleotides: TGTGCCACCAGCAAAGGACTAGCGGGGGGGCAGGAGACCCAGTACTTC. Its translation is CATSKGLAGGQETQYF. The full variable domain, completed using reference TRBV15 and TRBJ2-5, is DAMVIQNPRYQVTQFGKPVTLSCSQTLNHNVMYWYQQKSSQAPKLLFHYYDKDFNNEADTPDNFQSRRPNTSFCFLDIRSPGLGDTAMYLCATSKGLAGGQETQYFGPGTRLLVL.

This chain joins TRBV19 and TRBJ2-5; a possible D gene is TRBD2 (5 bases). CDR3 size: 14 residues. Germline CDR1 reads LNHDA; CDR2 reads SQIVND (reference sequence). V was pared by 1 base and J by 3 bases, with 9 bases between. CDR3: CASSIARAEETQYF. CDR3 sequence (DNA): TGTGCCAGTAGTATAGCTCGAGCGGAAGAGACCCAGTACTTC.

The chain links TRBV12-5 to TRBJ2-2; 8 bases agree with TRBD2. This CDR3 is built from 14 residues. V shed 4 bases, J shed 7 bases, and the junction held 5 bases outside the gene matches. The germline gives CDR1 LGHNT, CDR2 FRNRAP. The CDR3 protein is CASGSGLVNGELFF. CDR3 in DNA: TGTGCTAGTGGTTCGGGACTAGTTAACGGGGAGCTGTTTTTT.

J is TRBJ2-5 and V is TRBV25-1, with 7 bases matching TRBD1. The CDR3 sequence is 13 residues long. Per the germline V gene, CDR1 is MGHDK and CDR2 is SYGVNS. Germline trimming cut 5 bases from V and 5 bases from J; bases unmatched to any gene: 5. The CDR3 here is CASSTDRDETQYF. The DNA of the CDR3 is TGTGCCAGCAGTACTGACAGGGATGAGACCCAGTACTTC.

V and J are TRBV19 and TRBJ1-4, with D perhaps matching TRBD1 (6 bases). Germline V gives CDR1 LNHDA, CDR2 SQIVND (reference sequence). V lost 3 bases and J lost 8, with 16 bases in between. CDR3 length: 15 amino acids. The CDR3 loop reads CASSIRGALSEKLFF. CDR3 nucleotide sequence: TGTGCCAGTAGTATCCGGGGGGCCCTATCGGAAAAACTGTTTTTT. Full variable domain (missing parts from reference TRBV19 and TRBJ1-4): DGGITQSPKYLFRKEGQNVTLSCEQNLNHDAMYWYRQDPGQGLRLIYYSQIVNDFQKGDIAEGYSVSREKKESFPLTVTSAQKNPTAFYLCASSIRGALSEKLFFGSGTQLSVL.

This sequence joins TRBV29-1 and TRBJ1-2; D remains unclear. The ends were cut back, 6 bases at V and 4 bases at J, with 6 bases in the middle. The germline gives CDR1 SQVTM, CDR2 ANQGSEA. The CDR3 sequence is 10 residues long. CDR3 sequence (DNA): TGCAGCGTCAACAGCTATGGCTACACCTTC. This codes for CSVNSYGYTF. Supplemented by reference TRBV29-1 and TRBJ1-2, the full variable domain reads SAVISQKPSRDICQRGTSLTIQCQVDSQVTMMFWYRQQPGQSLTLIATANQGSEATYESGFVIDKFPISRPNLTFSTLTVSNMSPEDSSIYLCSVNSYGYTFGSGTRLTVV.

The genes are TRBV2 and TRBJ2-5; D is undetermined. The CDR3 loop spans 16 amino acids. Trimming removed 6 bases from V and 2 bases from J, with 19 bases in between. Germline V gene data show CDR1 as SNHLY and CDR2 as FYNNEI. CDR3 amino acids: CASRKRVRSGQETQYF. The CDR3 bases are TGTGCCAGCAGGAAAAGGGTCAGGAGTGGACAAGAGACCCAGTACTTC.

The rearrangement uses TRBV10-3 and TRBJ2-7; D gene uncertain. Between the trimmed V and J ends, which lost 10 bases and 0 bases, there was a span of 10 bases. This CDR3 contains 12 residues. The germline V gene has CDR1 ENHRY and CDR2 SYGVKD. The CDR3 nucleotides read TGTGCCACTCAGACCCCCTCCTACGAGCAGTACTTC. Translation: CATQTPSYEQYF.

CDR3 DNA sequence: TGTGCCAGCAGCCGAGGGACTATACAAGAGACCCAGTACTTC. Its protein is CASSRGTIQETQYF. The V call is TRBV27, the J call TRBJ2-5; 7 bases match TRBD2. Germline V gives CDR1 MNHEY, CDR2 SMNVEV (reference sequence). There are 14 residues in the CDR3. Losses at the gene ends were 6 bases for V and 2 bases for J; bases not matched to a gene: 6.

The chain is built from TRBV27 and TRBJ2-2, with TRBD2 as a possible D gene (6 bases). The V end lost 1 base, the J end lost 7 bases, and 16 bases lay between the germline ends. The CDR3 loop spans 16 amino acids. The germline CDR1 and CDR2 sequences are MNHEY and SMNVEV (reference sequence). CDR3 bases: TGTGCCAGCAGTTTATTAGGGCCTAAGGAGGGCGGGGAGCTGTTTTTT. Residues: CASSLLGPKEGGELFF.

The chain has TRBV7-9 and TRBJ2-1; TRBD1 matches 11 bases. The germline CDR1 and CDR2 sequences are SEHNR and FQNEAQ (reference sequence). The CDR3 spans 14 residues. V lost 3 bases and J lost 6; bases outside the gene matches: 1. This chain's CDR3 is CASSFGTGGNEQFF. DNA for the CDR3: TGTGCCAGCAGCTTCGGGACAGGGGGCAATGAGCAGTTCTTC.

The chain carries TRBV2 and TRBJ2-3; 11 bases are shared with TRBD2. V gave up 4 bases and J gave up 3 bases; unmatched junction bases: 3. Looked up from germline, CDR1 is SNHLY and CDR2 is FYNNEI. CDR3 length: 15 amino acids. As DNA, the CDR3 is TGTGCCAGCAGTGCCCGGACTAGCGGGACAGATACGCAGTATTTT. It specifies CASSARTSGTDTQYF.